The 25 T cell receptor beta chains below come from one sample, sequenced in a study of post-analysis software for immune sequencing data. General study findings and limits: Five or six TRBV segments appeared more often in patients than in controls, and TRBV5-6, TRBV5-1 and TRBV20-1 were among these.

Their antigens are not known. Prepared libraries of TCR beta cDNA carried unique molecular identifiers. TCRdb re-called the PCR reads through MiXCR, storing one row per CDR3 protein. This sample has a few hundred thousand distinct CDR3 sequences, with over 30% found just once. The sample comprised blood. The receptor source for this set is a girl aged 2 to 9 with multiple sclerosis.

V and J are TRBV27 and TRBJ2-5; D is possibly TRBD2 (6 bases). The end of the DNA fits TRBJ2-7 better, so the J call may be wrong. Germline CDR1 and CDR2: MNHEY and SMNVEV (reference sequence). The CDR3 is 15 residues long. For the CDR3, the DNA is TGTGCCAGCAGTTTTGCGGCGGGGTACTCCTACGAGCAGTACTTC. This sequence encodes CASSFAAGYSYEQYF.

CDR3 loop: CASSLGSRVDTDTQYF. CDR3 in DNA: TGTGCCAGCAGTTTAGGGAGCAGGGTCGACACAGATACGCAGTATTTT. V and J are TRBV27 and TRBJ2-3; D may match TRBD1 or TRBD2 (5 bases each). The CDR3 spans 16 residues. Looked up from germline, CDR1 is MNHEY and CDR2 is SMNVEV (reference sequence). Trimming took 2 bases from V and 2 from J, leaving 14 bases between them.

This clonotype was counted a few times. The rearrangement uses TRBV20-1 and TRBJ1-5; no clear D. Trimming took off 3 bases at V and 0 bases at J, with 9 bases between the two ends. Germline V gives CDR1 DFQATT, CDR2 SNEGSKA (reference sequence). CDR3 size: 14 residues. The CDR3 loop reads CSASEGYSNQPQHF. The CDR3 nucleotides are TGCAGTGCTAGTGAGGGATATAGCAATCAGCCCCAGCATTTT.

The count of this clonotype is one. The chain joins TRBV15 to TRBJ1-4; D gene ambiguous. CDR3 length: 17 residues. Trimming removed 0 bases from V and 0 bases from J, with 11 bases in between. Germline CDR1 reads LNHNV; CDR2 reads YYDKDF (reference sequence). The CDR3 nucleotides are TGTGCCACCAGCAGAGATCTGGGCAGCGCAACTAATGAAAAACTGTTTTTT. This sequence encodes CATSRDLGSATNEKLFF.

The gene calls are TRBV29-1 and TRBJ1-2; D may be TRBD1 (5 bases). Germline V lookup: CDR1 SQVTM, CDR2 ANQGSEA. V was cut by 1 base and J by 4 bases, with 13 bases left in between. The CDR3 consists of 14 residues. Here the CDR3 DNA reads TGCAGCGTTGAAGTCGTCAGGGACCGCTATGGCTACACCTTC. Its translation is CSVEVVRDRYGYTF.

This chain uses TRBV4-1 with TRBJ1-2; possibly TRBD1 for D (5 bases). The V gene lost 4 bases and the J gene lost 6 bases, with 18 bases spanning the gap. The CDR3 is 15 residues long. The germline V gene encodes CDR1 MGHRA and CDR2 YSYEKL. CDR3 DNA sequence: TGCGCCAGCAGCCCTAACCAGGGTCCGGGGGATGGCTACACCTTC. Translated: CASSPNQGPGDGYTF.

The chain carries TRBV7-9 and TRBJ2-3; D unclear. Germline V gene sequence: CDR1 SEHNR, CDR2 FQNEAQ (reference sequence). There are 12 residues in the CDR3. The ends were cut back, 7 bases at V and 7 bases at J, with 12 bases in the middle. CDR3 sequence: CASTVGRNTQYF. DNA for the CDR3: TGTGCCAGCACCGTTGGACGGAATACGCAGTATTTT.

This clonotype was seen a few times. V is TRBV5-5 and J is TRBJ2-1; 12 bases line up with TRBD2. Per germline, CDR1 SGHKS and CDR2 YYEKEE (reference sequence). V trimming: 3 bases; J trimming: 9 bases; junction bases outside the gene matches: 7. CDR3 length: 15 amino acids. CDR3 sequence (DNA): TGTGCCAGCAGCTCCCGACTAGCGGGAGCGGCTGAGCAGTTCTTC. This translates into CASSSRLAGAAEQFF.

The CDR3: CSASRLAAETQYF. The CDR3 DNA follows: TGCAGTGCTAGCCGTCTAGCTGCGGAGACCCAGTACTTC. The rearrangement joins TRBV20-1 to TRBJ2-5; the D gene is possibly TRBD2 (5 bases). There are 13 residues in the CDR3. With 3 bases removed from V and 5 bases from J, the gap between germline ends came to 13 bases. In germline, CDR1 is DFQATT, CDR2 SNEGSKA (reference sequence).

This clonotype appeared a few times. The rearrangement links TRBV5-1 to TRBJ2-3, with TRBD1 matching 7 bases. This CDR3 contains 16 residues. V lost 0 bases, J lost 0 bases, and 4 bases stayed unmatched. Germline-derived CDR1 and CDR2 are SGHRS and YFSETQ. In nucleotides, the CDR3 is TGCGCCAGCAGCTTGGCCGGGGACAGCAGCACAGATACGCAGTATTTT. It is translated as CASSLAGDSSTDTQYF.

The CDR3 region has the DNA TGTGCCAGTGCGGGGGCGAACAGCAATCAGCCCCAGCATTTT. This codes for CASAGANSNQPQHF. The chain recombines TRBV28 with TRBJ1-5, with D possibly TRBD1 on 6 matching bases. Germline V gene lookup returns CDR1 MDHEN and CDR2 SYDVKM. The ends were cut back, 9 bases at V and 1 base at J, with 13 bases in the middle. The CDR3 loop spans 14 amino acids.

J is TRBJ2-3 and V is TRBV15; no clear D. V gave up 2 bases and J gave up 3 bases, with 6 bases separating them. The CDR3 runs 13 residues. Germline V gene data show CDR1 as LNHNV and CDR2 as YYDKDF (reference sequence). The CDR3 region is CATSRQLTDTQYF. The CDR3 bases are TGTGCCACCAGCAGACAGTTAACAGATACGCAGTATTTT.

The rearrangement uses TRBV7-2 and TRBJ2-2; 8 nucleotides align to TRBD1. Germline assignment: CDR1 SGHTA and CDR2 FQGNSA. The V gene end was trimmed by 2 bases and the J gene end by 9 bases; junction bases not matched to a gene: 14. The CDR3 is made up of 17 amino acids. The CDR3 spells CASSLSPGTGPHRELFF. CDR3 bases: TGTGCCAGCAGCTTATCTCCCGGGACAGGACCTCACCGGGAGCTGTTTTTT. Looking up the rest from reference TRBV7-2 and TRBJ2-2 gives the full variable domain: GAGVSQSPSNKVTEKGKDVELRCDPISGHTALYWYRQSLGQGLEFLIYFQGNSAPDKSGLPSDRFSAERTGGSVSTLTIQRTQQEDSAVYLCASSLSPGTGPHRELFFGEGSRLTVL.

The chain is built from TRBV28 and TRBJ1-1, with 10 bases matching TRBD1. The CDR3 sequence is 16 residues long. Germline V gives CDR1 MDHEN, CDR2 SYDVKM. Unmatched junction bases numbered 10, after V lost 5 bases and J lost 4 bases. CDR3 sequence reads: CASSPPGTGAGTEAFF. Here the CDR3 DNA reads TGTGCCAGCAGTCCACCCGGGACAGGGGCGGGCACTGAAGCTTTCTTT. The variable domain in full, completed from reference TRBV28 and TRBJ1-1, reads DVKVTQSSRYLVKRTGEKVFLECVQDMDHENMFWYRQDPGLGLRLIYFSYDVKMKEKGDIPEGYSVSREKKERFSLILESASTNQTSMYLCASSPPGTGAGTEAFFGQGTRLTVV.

This chain uses TRBV6-2 or TRBV6-3 with TRBJ2-5, with D perhaps TRBD1 (6 bases). V lost 7 bases and J 7 bases, leaving 10 bases between the germline ends. Germline V lookup: CDR1 MNHEY, CDR2 SVGEGT. The CDR3 has 11 residues. The CDR3 sequence: CASTLGGTQYF. The CDR3 DNA reads TGTGCCAGCACCCTAGGGGGGACCCAGTACTTC.

The J gene is TRBJ2-7, the V gene TRBV29-1; D gene ambiguous. The germline gives CDR1 SQVTM, CDR2 ANQGSEA. The CDR3 runs to 13 residues. V lost 7 bases and J lost 2, with 15 bases in between. In nucleotides, the CDR3 is TGCAGCGCCACGGCGGCAGGTGCCTACGAGCAGTACTTC. Translating it yields CSATAAGAYEQYF.

This clonotype was seen repeatedly, ten times or more. This chain joins TRBV4-1 and TRBJ1-5; no reliable D call. V was pared by 0 bases and J by 9 bases, with 18 bases between. CDR3 length: 16 amino acids. CDR1 and CDR2 (germline): MGHRA, YSYEKL. The CDR3, as DNA: TGCGCCAGCAGCCAAGATCCACAGTGGAGGATTCCGCCCCAGCATTTT. This sequence encodes CASSQDPQWRIPPQHF.

The table lists this clonotype with a few counts. CDR3 sequence (DNA): TGTGCCAGCAGTCCACAGGGGATTGTGAACACTGAAGCTTTCTTT. Residues: CASSPQGIVNTEAFF. This chain links TRBV12-3 or TRBV12-4 with TRBJ1-1; TRBD1 matches at 7 bases. The CDR3 covers 15 residues. With V trimmed by 5 bases and J by 0 bases, 6 bases remained unmatched.

This chain uses TRBV4-2 with TRBJ2-7; TRBD1 is a possible D gene (5 bases). This CDR3 is 16 amino acids long. V shed 1 base and J shed 0 bases, with 13 bases lying between them. Germline lookup yields CDR1 LGHNA and CDR2 YNFKEQ. The CDR3 region is CASSQVMGLSSYEQYF. CDR3 coding DNA: TGTGCCAGCAGCCAAGTCATGGGGCTATCCTCCTACGAGCAGTACTTC.

The rearrangement uses TRBV7-9 and TRBJ2-7; either TRBD1 or TRBD2 may supply D (5 bases each). Between the trimmed V and J ends, which lost 5 bases and 0 bases, there was a span of 11 bases. Germline V gene lookup returns CDR1 SEHNR and CDR2 FQNEAQ (reference sequence). The CDR3 is 14 amino acids. The CDR3 here is CASSPGDVSYEQYF. CDR3 nucleotides: TGTGCCAGCAGCCCCGGGGACGTCTCCTACGAGCAGTACTTC. The full variable domain, in which reference TRBV7-9 and TRBJ2-7 provide the parts outside the CDR3, is DTGVSQNPRHKITKRGQNVTFRCDPISEHNRLYWYRQTLGQGPEFLTYFQNEAQLEKSRLLSDRFSAERPKGSFSTLEIQRTEQGDSAMYLCASSPGDVSYEQYFGPGTRLTVT.

The gene calls are TRBV11-2 and TRBJ1-1, with D tentatively TRBD1 (6 bases). Trimming shortened V by 5 bases and J by 4 bases, and 20 bases separated the two germline ends. The CDR3 covers 16 residues. Looked up from germline, CDR1 is SGHAT and CDR2 is FQNNGV. The CDR3 DNA sequence: TGTGCCAGCAGCCTACACGGACAGTCCCGGGGCACTGAAGCTTTCTTT. Residues: CASSLHGQSRGTEAFF.

The chain employs TRBV18 and TRBJ2-5, with D possibly matching TRBD2 (6 bases). The CDR3 contains 17 residues. CDR1 KGHSH and CDR2 LQKENI come from the germline V gene. The ends were cut back, 0 bases at V and 2 bases at J, with 16 bases in the middle. This CDR3 reads CASSPPFGSRGQETQYF. In DNA, the CDR3 is TGTGCCAGCTCACCACCGTTCGGGAGTAGGGGACAAGAGACCCAGTACTTC.

Only a few counts were recorded for this clonotype. The V gene is TRBV5-5, the J gene TRBJ2-7, with D perhaps matching TRBD1 (7 bases). CDR3 length: 15 residues. Trimming removed 5 bases from V and 2 bases from J, with 17 bases in between. Germline CDR1 is SGHKS and CDR2 is YYEKEE (reference sequence). In DNA form, the CDR3 reads TGTGCCAGCAGTCGATCAGGGGGGCCTACCTACGAGCAGTACTTC. Its translation is CASSRSGGPTYEQYF.

This clonotype was picked up a small number of times. This chain uses TRBV12-3 or TRBV12-4 with TRBJ2-7; 7 positions match TRBD2. V trimming: 6 bases; J trimming: 3 bases; junction bases outside the gene matches: 11. The CDR3 has 15 residues. The CDR3 protein is CASRAKGTGGYEQYF. The CDR3 DNA reads TGTGCCAGCAGAGCGAAGGGTACGGGAGGCTACGAGCAGTACTTC.

V is TRBV28 and J is TRBJ1-3; D remains ambiguous. V was shortened by 4 bases and J by 0 bases, with 10 bases between the two germline ends. The CDR3 spans 15 residues. CDR1 is MDHEN, CDR2 SYDVKM, per germline. CDR3 loop: CASSSDTYSGNTIYF. The CDR3 DNA follows: TGTGCCAGCAGTTCCGACACCTACTCTGGAAACACCATATATTTT.